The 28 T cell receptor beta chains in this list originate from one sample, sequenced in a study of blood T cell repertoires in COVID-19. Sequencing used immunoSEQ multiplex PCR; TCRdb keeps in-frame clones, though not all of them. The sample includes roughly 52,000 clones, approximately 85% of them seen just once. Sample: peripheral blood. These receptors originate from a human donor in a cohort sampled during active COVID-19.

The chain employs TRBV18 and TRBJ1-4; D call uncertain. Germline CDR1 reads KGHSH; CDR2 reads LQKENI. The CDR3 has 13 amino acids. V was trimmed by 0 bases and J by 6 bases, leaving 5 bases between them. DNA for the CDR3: TGTGCCAGCTCACCACCGGCAGATGAAAAACTGTTTTTT. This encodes CASSPPADEKLFF.

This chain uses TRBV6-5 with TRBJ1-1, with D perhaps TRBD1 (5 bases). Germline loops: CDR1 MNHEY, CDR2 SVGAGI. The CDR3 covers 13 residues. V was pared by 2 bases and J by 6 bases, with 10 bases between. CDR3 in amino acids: CASSYDPGAEAFF. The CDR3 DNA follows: TGTGCCAGCAGTTACGACCCGGGGGCTGAAGCTTTCTTT.

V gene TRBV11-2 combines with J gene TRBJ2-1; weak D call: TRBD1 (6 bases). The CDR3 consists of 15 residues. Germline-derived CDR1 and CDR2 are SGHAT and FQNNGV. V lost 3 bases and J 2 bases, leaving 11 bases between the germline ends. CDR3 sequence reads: CASSFGGVAYNEQFF. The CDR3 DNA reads TGTGCCAGCAGCTTTGGGGGCGTCGCCTACAATGAGCAGTTCTTC.

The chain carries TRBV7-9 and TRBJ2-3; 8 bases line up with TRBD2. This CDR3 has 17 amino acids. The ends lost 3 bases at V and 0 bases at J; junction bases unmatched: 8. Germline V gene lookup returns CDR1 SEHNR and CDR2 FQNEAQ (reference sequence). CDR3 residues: CASSFRLAGQSTDTQYF. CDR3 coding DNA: TGTGCCAGCAGCTTCCGGCTAGCGGGCCAGAGCACAGATACGCAGTATTTT.

The CDR3 here is CASRATDTQYF. CDR3 DNA: TGCGCCAGCAGGGCTACAGATACGCAGTATTTT. The genes are TRBV5-1 and TRBJ2-3; D not certain. V was shortened by 5 bases and J by 3 bases, with 4 bases between the two germline ends. The CDR3 extends over 11 amino acids. Germline CDR1 and CDR2: SGHRS and YFSETQ.

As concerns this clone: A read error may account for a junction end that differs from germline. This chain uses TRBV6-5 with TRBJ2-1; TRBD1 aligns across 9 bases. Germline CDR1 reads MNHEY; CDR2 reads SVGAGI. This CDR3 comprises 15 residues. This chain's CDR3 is CASSPGQGTYNELFF. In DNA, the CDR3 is TGTGCCAGCAGTCCTGGACAGGGGACCTACAATGAGCTGTTCTTC.

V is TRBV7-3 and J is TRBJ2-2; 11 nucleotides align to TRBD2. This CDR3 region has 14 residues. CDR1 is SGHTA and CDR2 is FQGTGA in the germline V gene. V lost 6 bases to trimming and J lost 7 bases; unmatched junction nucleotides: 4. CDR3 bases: TGTGCCAGCAGTACTAGCGGGAGTAGCGGGGAGCTGTTTTTT. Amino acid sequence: CASSTSGSSGELFF. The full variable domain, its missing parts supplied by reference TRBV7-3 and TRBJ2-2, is GAGVSQTPSNKVTEKGKYVELRCDPISGHTALYWYRQSLGQGPEFLIYFQGTGAADDSGLPNDRFFAVRPEGSVSTLKIQRTERGDSAVYLCASSTSGSSGELFFGEGSRLTVL.

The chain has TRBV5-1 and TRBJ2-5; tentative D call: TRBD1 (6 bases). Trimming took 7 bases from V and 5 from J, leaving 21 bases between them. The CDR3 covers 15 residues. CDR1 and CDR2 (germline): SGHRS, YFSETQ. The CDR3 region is CASAATATQGETQYF. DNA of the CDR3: TGCGCCAGCGCGGCCACCGCGACGCAGGGGGAGACCCAGTACTTC.

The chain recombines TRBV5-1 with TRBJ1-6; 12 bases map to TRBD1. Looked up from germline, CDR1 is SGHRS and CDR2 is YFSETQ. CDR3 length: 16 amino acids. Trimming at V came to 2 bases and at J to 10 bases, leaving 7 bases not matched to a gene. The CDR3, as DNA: TGCGCCAGCAGCTTACCCGGGACAGGGGGCTACTCACCCCTCCACTTT. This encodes CASSLPGTGGYSPLHF.

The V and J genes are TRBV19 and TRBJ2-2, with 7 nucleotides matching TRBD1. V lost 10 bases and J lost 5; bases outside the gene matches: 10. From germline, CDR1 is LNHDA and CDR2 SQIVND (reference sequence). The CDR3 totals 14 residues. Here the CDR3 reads CATRQGVRTGELFF. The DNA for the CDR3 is TGTGCCACCCGACAGGGCGTGAGGACCGGGGAGCTGTTTTTT.

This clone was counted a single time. The CDR3 spells CASSRGTSGTRGKNIQYF. For the CDR3, the DNA is TGCGCCAGCAGCCGGGGGACTAGCGGGACCCGCGGCAAAAACATTCAGTACTTC. This chain joins TRBV4-1 and TRBJ2-4; 13 nucleotides align to TRBD2. Germline V gene sequence: CDR1 MGHRA, CDR2 YSYEKL. The CDR3 runs to 18 residues. The V gene end was trimmed by 4 bases and the J gene end by 3 bases; junction bases not matched to a gene: 9.

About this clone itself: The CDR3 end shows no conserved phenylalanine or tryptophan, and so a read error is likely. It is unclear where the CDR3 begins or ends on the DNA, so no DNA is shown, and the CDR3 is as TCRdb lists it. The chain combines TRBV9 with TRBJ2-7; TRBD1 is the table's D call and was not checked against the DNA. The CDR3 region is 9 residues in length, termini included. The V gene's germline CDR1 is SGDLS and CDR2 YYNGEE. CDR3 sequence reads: CASSGGTNL.

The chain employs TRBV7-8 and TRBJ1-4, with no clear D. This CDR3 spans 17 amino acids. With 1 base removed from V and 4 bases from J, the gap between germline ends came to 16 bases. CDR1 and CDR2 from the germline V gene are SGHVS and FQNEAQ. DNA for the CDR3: TGTGCCAGCAGCTTAGGGGTTCAGAGGGCTTTTAATGAAAAACTGTTTTTT. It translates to CASSLGVQRAFNEKLFF.

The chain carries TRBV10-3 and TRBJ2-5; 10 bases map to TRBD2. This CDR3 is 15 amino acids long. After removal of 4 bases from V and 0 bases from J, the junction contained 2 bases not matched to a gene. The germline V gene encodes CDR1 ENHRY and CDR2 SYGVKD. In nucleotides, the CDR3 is TGTGCCATCAGTGCCACTAGCGGGAACCAAGAGACCCAGTACTTC. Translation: CAISATSGNQETQYF.

CDR3 sequence (DNA): TGTGCCAGCAGGGCCGGGGGACAGCCATACGAGCAGTACTTC. Protein: CASRAGGQPYEQYF. The gene calls are TRBV2 and TRBJ2-7; tentative D call: TRBD1 (7 bases). The V and J ends lost 6 bases and 4 bases respectively, with 16 bases between them. The CDR3 runs to 14 residues. Germline V CDR1 and CDR2: SNHLY, FYNNEI.

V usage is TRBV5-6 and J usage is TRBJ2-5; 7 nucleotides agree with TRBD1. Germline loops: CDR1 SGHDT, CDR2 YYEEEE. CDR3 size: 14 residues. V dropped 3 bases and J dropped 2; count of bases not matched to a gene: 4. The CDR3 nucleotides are TGTGCCAGCAGCTGGGACAGTACGCAAGAGACCCAGTACTTC. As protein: CASSWDSTQETQYF.

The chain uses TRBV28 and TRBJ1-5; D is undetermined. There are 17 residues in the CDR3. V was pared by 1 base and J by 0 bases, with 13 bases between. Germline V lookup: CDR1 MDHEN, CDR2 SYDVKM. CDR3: CASSLSSGGYSNQPQHF. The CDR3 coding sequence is TGTGCCAGCAGTTTATCGTCAGGAGGTTATAGCAATCAGCCCCAGCATTTT. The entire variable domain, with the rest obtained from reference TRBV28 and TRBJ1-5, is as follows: DVKVTQSSRYLVKRTGEKVFLECVQDMDHENMFWYRQDPGLGLRLIYFSYDVKMKEKGDIPEGYSVSREKKERFSLILESASTNQTSMYLCASSLSSGGYSNQPQHFGDGTRLSIL.

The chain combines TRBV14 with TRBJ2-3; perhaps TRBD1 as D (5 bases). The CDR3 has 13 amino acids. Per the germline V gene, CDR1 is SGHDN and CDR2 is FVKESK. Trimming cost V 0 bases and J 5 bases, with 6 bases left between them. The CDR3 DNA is TGTGCCAGCAGCCAAGATCAGGGAGATACGCAGTATTTT. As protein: CASSQDQGDTQYF.

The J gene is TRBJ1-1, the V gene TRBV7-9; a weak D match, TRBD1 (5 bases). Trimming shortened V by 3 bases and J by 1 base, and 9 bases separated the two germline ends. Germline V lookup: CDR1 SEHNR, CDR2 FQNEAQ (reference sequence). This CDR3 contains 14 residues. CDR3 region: CASSFGTSNTEAFF. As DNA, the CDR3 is TGTGCCAGCAGCTTTGGGACTTCGAACACTGAAGCTTTCTTT.

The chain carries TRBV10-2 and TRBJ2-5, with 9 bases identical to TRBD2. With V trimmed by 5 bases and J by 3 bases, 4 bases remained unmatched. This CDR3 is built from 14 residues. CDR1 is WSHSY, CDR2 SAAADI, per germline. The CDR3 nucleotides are TGCGCCAGCAGTAAATCTAGCGGGGAAGAGACCCAGTACTTC. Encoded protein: CASSKSSGEETQYF.

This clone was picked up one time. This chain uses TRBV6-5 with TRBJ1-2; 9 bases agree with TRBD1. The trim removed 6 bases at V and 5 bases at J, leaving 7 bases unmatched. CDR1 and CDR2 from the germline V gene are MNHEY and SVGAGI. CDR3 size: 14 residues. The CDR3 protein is CASRGTGLSYGYTF. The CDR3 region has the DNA TGTGCCAGCAGGGGGACAGGGTTGAGTTATGGCTACACCTTC.

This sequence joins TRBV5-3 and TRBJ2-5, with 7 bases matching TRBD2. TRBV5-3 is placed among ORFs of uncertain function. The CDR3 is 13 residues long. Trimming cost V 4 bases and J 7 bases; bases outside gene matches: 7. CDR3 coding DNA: TGTGCCAGAAGCCAGCTGGGGAGGGGGACCCAGTACTTC. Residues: CARSQLGRGTQYF.

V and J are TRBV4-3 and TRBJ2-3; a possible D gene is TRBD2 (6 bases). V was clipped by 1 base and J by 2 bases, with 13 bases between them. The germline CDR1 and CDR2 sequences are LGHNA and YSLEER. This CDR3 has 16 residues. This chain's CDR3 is CASSQGATSLTDTQYF. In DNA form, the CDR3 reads TGCGCCAGCAGCCAAGGAGCGACTAGTCTCACAGATACGCAGTATTTT.

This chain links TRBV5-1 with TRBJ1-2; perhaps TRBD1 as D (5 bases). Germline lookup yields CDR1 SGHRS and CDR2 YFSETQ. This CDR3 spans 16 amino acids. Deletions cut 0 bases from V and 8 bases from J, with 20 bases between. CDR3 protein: CASSLGETMGLGGYTF. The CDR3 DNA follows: TGCGCCAGCAGCTTGGGTGAAACAATGGGGCTCGGGGGCTACACCTTC.

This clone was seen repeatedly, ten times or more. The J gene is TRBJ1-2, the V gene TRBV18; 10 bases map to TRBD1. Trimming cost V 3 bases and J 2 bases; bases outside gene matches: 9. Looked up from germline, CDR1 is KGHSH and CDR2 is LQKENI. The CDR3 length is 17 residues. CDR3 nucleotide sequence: TGTGCCAGCTCACCTTCGGGACAGGGGAGAGGGAACTATGGCTACACCTTC. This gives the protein CASSPSGQGRGNYGYTF.

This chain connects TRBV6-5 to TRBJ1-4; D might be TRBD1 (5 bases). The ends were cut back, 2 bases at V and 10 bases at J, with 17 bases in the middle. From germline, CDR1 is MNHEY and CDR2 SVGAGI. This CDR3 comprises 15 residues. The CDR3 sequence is CASSYGTVGEGKLFF. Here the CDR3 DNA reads TGTGCCAGCAGTTACGGGACCGTCGGGGAGGGAAAACTGTTTTTT.

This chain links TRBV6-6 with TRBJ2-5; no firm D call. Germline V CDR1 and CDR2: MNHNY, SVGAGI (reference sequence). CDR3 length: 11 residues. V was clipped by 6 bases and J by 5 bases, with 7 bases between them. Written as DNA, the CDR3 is TGTGCCAGCAGACTTACGGAGACCCAGTACTTC. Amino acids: CASRLTETQYF.

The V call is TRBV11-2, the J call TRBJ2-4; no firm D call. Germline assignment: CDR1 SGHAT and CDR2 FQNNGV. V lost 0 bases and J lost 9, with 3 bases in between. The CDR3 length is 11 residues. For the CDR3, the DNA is TGTGCCAGCAGCTTAGACGTCATTCAGTACTTC. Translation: CASSLDVIQYF.